This T cell receptor (beta chain) was identified during a study of T cells in Graves' hyperthyroidism and ophthalmopathy. About the study: Peripheral blood sampling occurred at initial diagnosis, before any treatment.

Every diagnosis used clinical symptoms, serum thyroxine and TRAb, thyroid ultrasound and orbital computed tomography. The TCR beta CDR3 regions underwent amplification using RNA transcripts as the source. Primed by the HTBI set, a first-round RT-PCR was run on the TCR CDR3. TCRdb itself ran the multiplex PCR reads through MiXCR, one entry per CDR3 protein. The profile shows about 420,000 distinct CDR3 sequences, 15% to 18% of them singletons. Between the trimmed V and J ends, which lost 1 base and 3 bases, there was a span of 16 bases. Germline V gene lookup returns CDR1 LNHDA and CDR2 SQIVND (reference sequence). The CDR3 is made up of 16 amino acids. The table lists this clonotype with a few counts.

This chain joins TRBV19 and TRBJ2-7; TRBD2 might be the D (6 bases). Specimen: blood. The source is a woman under 30 with Graves' hyperthyroidism. The DNA of the CDR3 is TGTGCCAGTAGTATAGTCGGGGACTCGTCCGACTACGAGCAGTACTTC. This gives the protein CASSIVGDSSDYEQYF.